The 2 T cell receptor beta chains in this list originate from one sample, sequenced in a study of T cell repertoires in cytomegalovirus infection. Antigens of these TCRs are unknown. TCRdb re-called the reads with MiXCR, one entry per CDR3 protein. The data show approximately 1,000,000 distinct CDR3 sequences, around 30% seen once. The specimen was cultured CD8+ T cells from PBMCs, collected from culture after CMV antigen stimulation. The receptors shown here come from a human donor in good health (CMV status not recorded). Some clones in this sample may be carry-over from other donors' samples.

Here the CDR3 reads CAIGHRGGLIDEAFF. CDR3 DNA sequence: TGTGCCATCGGTCATAGGGGGGGCTTAATTGATGAAGCTTTCTTT. The chain couples TRBV6-8 to TRBJ1-1, with D maybe TRBD1 (6 bases). V was shortened by 10 bases and J by 7 bases, with 25 bases between the two germline ends. The CDR3 runs to 15 residues. CDR1 and CDR2 from the germline V gene are MNHGY and SAAAGT.

The CDR3: CASSFSQGMNTEAFF. CDR3 DNA: TGTGCCAGCAGCTTCAGCCAAGGGATGAACACTGAAGCTTTCTTT. This chain connects TRBV7-9 to TRBJ1-1; no clear D gene. This CDR3 is built from 15 residues. CDR1 is SEHNR, CDR2 FQNEAQ, per germline (reference sequence). V was clipped by 3 bases and J by 0 bases, with 11 bases between them.